One and the same sample provided the 7 T cell receptor beta chains below, sequenced in a study of neurological immune-mediated disorders. TCRdb reprocessed the 5' RACE reads via MiXCR and lists one record per CDR3 protein. The table shows over 45,000 distinct CDR3 sequences, with about 5.8% occurring only once. The sample consisted of CD4+ T cells from blood. The receptors here all came from a woman aged 18-29 years with multiple sclerosis.

This clonotype was observed at least ten times. J is TRBJ1-1 and V is TRBV20-1; D gene unclear. The CDR3 runs to 13 residues. Germline CDR1 DFQATT, CDR2 SNEGSKA (reference sequence). Deletions cut 3 bases from V and 0 bases from J, with 8 bases between. The CDR3 region is CSASPGMNTEAFF. Here the CDR3 DNA reads TGCAGTGCTAGTCCGGGAATGAACACTGAAGCTTTCTTT.

This clonotype was observed at least ten times. CDR3 bases: TGTGCCAGCAGCCAGTGGCGGAGAACGGGGACAGATGAAGCTTTCTTT. It encodes CASSQWRRTGTDEAFF. The chain combines TRBV7-6 with TRBJ1-1, with 7 bases that match TRBD1. CDR1 is SGHVS, CDR2 FNYEAQ, per germline. The CDR3 covers 16 residues. Trimming removed 5 bases from V and 7 bases from J; junction bases left unmatched: 16.

V and J are TRBV7-9 and TRBJ1-1; no reliable D call. The length of the CDR3 is 14 residues. V lost 5 bases and J 1 base, leaving 11 bases between the germline ends. Germline CDR1 reads SEHNR; CDR2 reads FQNEAQ (reference sequence). The CDR3 loop reads CASSAPRENTEAFF. For the CDR3, the DNA is TGTGCCAGCAGCGCTCCAAGGGAGAACACTGAAGCTTTCTTT.

This clonotype was recorded at least ten times. The chain carries TRBV12-3 or TRBV12-4 and TRBJ2-7; 7 bases align to TRBD2. CDR3 size: 15 residues. The junction had 9 bases not matched to a gene; V was cut back by 4 bases and J by 3 bases. CDR3 amino acids: CASSWGRDGSYEQYV. CDR3 DNA: TGTGCCAGCAGTTGGGGGAGGGACGGGAGCTACGAGCAGTACGTC.

This clonotype was seen ten or more times. The V gene is TRBV5-1, the J gene TRBJ2-1; D call uncertain. The CDR3 has 15 amino acids. Per germline, CDR1 SGHRS and CDR2 YFSETQ. V lost 7 bases to trimming and J lost 8 bases, with 22 bases between them. CDR3 nucleotides: TGCGCCAGCCGACCAAGACCTTCACCCCTCGATGAGCAGTTCTTC. Protein sequence: CASRPRPSPLDEQFF.

This clonotype has a count of ten or more. V is TRBV28 and J is TRBJ1-2; D unclear. The CDR3 is 13 residues long. Germline lookup yields CDR1 MDHEN and CDR2 SYDVKM. Trimming took off 2 bases at V and 7 bases at J, with 11 bases between the two ends. DNA of the CDR3: TGTGCCAGCAGTTTAAGGCAGGTCCGTGGCTACACCTTC. This gives the protein CASSLRQVRGYTF.

In its sample, this clonotype ranks as medium-sized (0.01 to 0.1%). The rearrangement links TRBV2 to TRBJ2-4, with TRBD1 as a possible D gene (6 bases). The CDR3 sequence is 12 residues long. The germline V gene has CDR1 SNHLY and CDR2 FYNNEI. Trimming shortened V by 6 bases and J by 8 bases, and 11 bases separated the two germline ends. The chain's CDR3 is CASRQGSDIQYF. As DNA, the CDR3 is TGTGCCAGCAGACAGGGTTCTGACATTCAGTACTTC.